Listed below are T cell receptor beta chains from one sample, sequenced in a study of metastatic and nonmetastatic thyroid tumors. TCRdb reassembled clones from the PCR reads with MiXCR. The table lists about 42,000 clones, 9% to 14% of them singletons. The material sequenced was blood. The receptors come from a male donor with papillary thyroid cancer or a benign thyroid nodule (not recorded which). Some clones in this sample may be carry-over from other donors' samples. CDR3s include the opening cysteine and the closing phenylalanine or tryptophan. The D gene is left open where the match is weak. Clone sizes are given selectively: once, few, many, or a class where the clone is expanded.

v_call,clone_size,d_call,j_call,cdr3_nt,cdr3_aa
TRBV7-2,many,NA,TRBJ2-5,TGTGCCAGCAGCTTAGGGGCCGTCATTCAACAGGAGACCCAGTACTTC,CASSLGAVIQQETQYF
TRBV28,many,NA,TRBJ1-4,TGTGCCAGCAGTTTAGGCACGGTTAGAAATGAAAAACTGTTTTTT,CASSLGTVRNEKLFF
TRBV20-1,many,TRBD1,TRBJ2-7,TGCAGTGCTAGTGGGACAGGCGGTCGGTTGTACGAGCAGTACTTC,CSASGTGGRLYEQYF
TRBV4-3,few,NA,TRBJ2-1,TGCGCCAGCAGCCAAGCCGCGGACTACTACAATGAGCAGTTCTTC,CASSQAADYYNEQFF
TRBV5-5,NA,NA,TRBJ1-2,TGTGCCAGCAGCTTATCCGGGACGGACTATGGCTACACCTTC,CASSLSGTDYGYTF
TRBV6-1,NA,NA,TRBJ1-3,TGTGCCATCACCTACGGCCGAGGCGGCGGGCGAAACACCATATATTTT,CAITYGRGGGRNTIYF
TRBV18,many,TRBD1,TRBJ1-2,TGTGCCAGCTCTTTTGGGACAGGGGAAGGAGGCTACACCTTC,CASSFGTGEGGYTF
TRBV19,NA,NA,TRBJ1-1,TGTGCCAGTAGTATAGATTCCCCGACTGAAGCTTTCTTT,CASSIDSPTEAFF
TRBV2,many,NA,TRBJ1-2,TGTGCCAGCAGATTTTCGACAGGCTATGGCTACACCTTC,CASRFSTGYGYTF
TRBV3-1,NA,NA,TRBJ1-1,TGTGCCAGCAGCCAAGACGTTGCGGGGAACACTGAAGCTTTCTTT,CASSQDVAGNTEAFF
TRBV30,many,NA,TRBJ1-2,TGTGCCTGGATAGGGCAGGAAGGGCCCAACTATGGCTACACCTTC,CAWIGQEGPNYGYTF
TRBV5-6,many,NA,TRBJ2-2,TGTGCCAGCAGGGGGTCGGGAAACACCGGGGAGCTGTTTTTT,CASRGSGNTGELFF
TRBV7-7,many,NA,TRBJ2-3,TGTGCTAGCAGCTTAGCCTTGGGGGATACGCAGTATTTT,CASSLALGDTQYF
TRBV20-1,many,TRBD2,TRBJ2-3,TGCAGTGCGGGACTAGCGGGAGTCTCAGATACGCAGTATTTT,CSAGLAGVSDTQYF
TRBV3-1,many,TRBD2,TRBJ2-5,TGTGCCAGCAGCCAGATGGGGGAGGGGCGGGAGACCCAGTACTTC,CASSQMGEGRETQYF
TRBV2,NA,TRBD1,TRBJ2-7,TGTGCCAGCAGTGAACCACGCGATAGGGACAGGACCTACGAGCAGTACTTC,CASSEPRDRDRTYEQYF
TRBV19,NA,NA,TRBJ1-1,TGTGCCAGTGCCAGACAGGTGAACACTGAAGCTTTCTTT,CASARQVNTEAFF
TRBV20-1,many,NA,TRBJ2-2,TGCAGTGCTAGAGATCTAACCAGGGCGAACACCGGGGAGCTGTTTTTT,CSARDLTRANTGELFF
TRBV13,many,NA,TRBJ2-5,TGTGCCAGCAGCTTTAGCGGTTATGCCTCGGGGGAGACCCAGTACTTC,CASSFSGYASGETQYF
TRBV7-8,many,NA,TRBJ2-6,TGTGCCAGCAGCTTAGGAGGCTCTGGGGCCAACGTCCTGACTTTC,CASSLGGSGANVLTF
TRBV6-1,many,NA,TRBJ2-6,TGTGCCAGCAGTGAAGTATCCACTCAAAAGTCTGGGGCCAACGTCCTGACTTTC,CASSEVSTQKSGANVLTF